The TCR beta chain described here comes from a study of T cell changes during pregnancy in multiple sclerosis. The CDR3 contains 14 residues. The V gene's germline CDR1 is MNHEY and CDR2 SMNVEV (reference sequence). The V end lost 6 bases, the J end lost 4 bases, and 15 bases lay between the germline ends. Assay: immunoSEQ multiplex PCR; the TCRdb copy retains only in-frame clones and omits some. In the table there are 55,000 to 75,000 clones, about 93% of which are singletons. Here the sequenced sample was CD8+ T cells from peripheral blood mononuclear cells, taken in the second trimester of pregnancy. The J gene is TRBJ1-1, the V gene TRBV27; a possible D gene is TRBD1 (5 bases). The receptor comes from a female donor with multiple sclerosis, enrolled in a pregnancy study. The CDR3 spells CASRTAREGTEAFF. Written as DNA, the CDR3 is TGTGCCAGCAGAACGGCCAGGGAAGGCACTGAAGCTTTCTTT.